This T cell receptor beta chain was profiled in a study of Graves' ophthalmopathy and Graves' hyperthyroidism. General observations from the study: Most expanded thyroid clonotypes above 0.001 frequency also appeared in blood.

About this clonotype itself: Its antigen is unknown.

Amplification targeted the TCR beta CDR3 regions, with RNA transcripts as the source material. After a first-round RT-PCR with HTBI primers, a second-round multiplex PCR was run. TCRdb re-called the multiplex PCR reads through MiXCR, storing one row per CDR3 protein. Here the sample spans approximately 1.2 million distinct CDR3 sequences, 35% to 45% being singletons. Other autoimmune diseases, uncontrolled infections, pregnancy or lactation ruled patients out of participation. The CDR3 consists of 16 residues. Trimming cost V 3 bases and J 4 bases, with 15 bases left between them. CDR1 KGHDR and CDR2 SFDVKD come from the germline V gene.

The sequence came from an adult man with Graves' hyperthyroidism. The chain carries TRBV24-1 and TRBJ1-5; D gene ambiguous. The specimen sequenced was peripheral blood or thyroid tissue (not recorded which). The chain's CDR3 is CATSDRSQPPNQPQHF. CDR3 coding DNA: TGTGCCACCAGTGATCGCAGCCAACCCCCTAATCAGCCCCAGCATTTT.